A single sample is the source of the 13 T cell receptor beta chains below, sequenced in a study of vaccination and CD4 T cells after COVID-19. For these receptors, no antigen is known. Documented treatment: approximately 11-day PBMC culture with coronavirus spike peptide pools or control peptides (ViraFEST assay). Cultured CD4+ T cells had their DNA profiled by the Oncomine TCR Beta short-read assay. MiXCR, run by TCRdb on the PCR reads, gives a single entry per CDR3 protein. The top ten clones hold around 5.2% of a sample with some 17,000 distinct CDR3 sequences, roughly 56% of them seen once. This sample comprised CD4+ T cells from blood, cultured in vitro, obtained after SARS-CoV-2 vaccination. The receptors originated from a human donor who had recovered from COVID-19.

The V gene is TRBV7-2, the J gene TRBJ2-3; the D gene is possibly TRBD1 (5 bases). The CDR3 spans 13 residues. Germline V CDR1 and CDR2: SGHTA, FQGNSA. With 6 bases removed from V and 6 bases from J, the gap between germline ends came to 13 bases. As DNA, the CDR3 is TGTGCCAGCAGTCGTATCCCAGGGGATACGCAGTATTTT. Encoded protein: CASSRIPGDTQYF. Full variable domain (missing parts from reference TRBV7-2 and TRBJ2-3): GAGVSQSPSNKVTEKGKDVELRCDPISGHTALYWYRQSLGQGLEFLIYFQGNSAPDKSGLPSDRFSAERTGGSVSTLTIQRTQQEDSAVYLCASSRIPGDTQYFGPGTRLTVL.

The chain recombines TRBV25-1 with TRBJ1-2, with 10 bases identical to TRBD1. Germline V gene sequence: CDR1 MGHDK, CDR2 SYGVNS. The CDR3 is 14 residues long. The junction had 6 bases not matched to a gene; V was cut back by 6 bases and J by 5 bases. The CDR3 region is CASSRQGAGYGYTF. The CDR3 coding sequence is TGTGCCAGCAGCAGACAGGGGGCAGGATATGGCTACACCTTC.

For the CDR3, the DNA is TGTGCCAGCAGAACACCCTCGGGACAGTCTAACACCGGGGAGCTGTTTTTT. Translation gives CASRTPSGQSNTGELFF. The chain recombines TRBV6-1 with TRBJ2-2; 7 bases line up with TRBD1. J lost 2 bases, V lost 6 bases, and 12 bases had no gene match. There are 17 residues in the CDR3. Germline V CDR1 and CDR2: MNHNS, SASEGT.

The chain carries TRBV10-2 and TRBJ2-1, with D unresolved. The J call could be wrong; TRBJ2-7 is a better fit for the DNA end. This CDR3 comprises 12 residues. Looked up from germline, CDR1 is WSHSY and CDR2 is SAAADI. CDR3 coding DNA: TGCGCCAGCGCAGTCAAAATTTACGAGCAGTACTTC. Translating it yields CASAVKIYEQYF.

This clonotype was observed a few times. V is TRBV19 and J is TRBJ2-1; no clear D gene. The V gene lost 4 bases and the J gene lost 9 bases, with 7 bases spanning the gap. The CDR3 runs to 11 residues. Germline V gene data show CDR1 as LNHDA and CDR2 as SQIVND (reference sequence). The CDR3 reads CASSSSLEQFF. In DNA, the CDR3 is TGTGCCAGTAGTAGTTCCCTTGAGCAGTTCTTC. The full variable domain, with the rest looked up from reference TRBV19 and TRBJ2-1, is DGGITQSPKYLFRKEGQNVTLSCEQNLNHDAMYWYRQDPGQGLRLIYYSQIVNDFQKGDIAEGYSVSREKKESFPLTVTSAQKNPTAFYLCASSSSLEQFFGPGTRLTVL.

This chain joins TRBV12-3 or TRBV12-4 and TRBJ2-1; D not certain. This CDR3 comprises 14 residues. V was shortened by 3 bases and J by 4 bases, with 10 bases between the two germline ends. The CDR3 coding sequence is TGTGCCAGCAGTTTTCAGCAGCCTTACAATGAGCAGTTCTTC. It yields the protein CASSFQQPYNEQFF.

The chain is built from TRBV27 and TRBJ1-5; D uncertain. The CDR3 totals 15 residues. Trimming took off 9 bases at V and 1 base at J, with 16 bases between the two ends. Germline CDR1 MNHEY, CDR2 SMNVEV (reference sequence). The DNA of the CDR3 is TGTGCCAGTCAAACGGCGGAGGGAAGCAATCAGCCCCAGCATTTT. Protein product: CASQTAEGSNQPQHF.

The CDR3 protein is CSAPPRKDTQYF. CDR3 sequence (DNA): TGCAGTGCTCCTCCTAGGAAGGATACGCAGTATTTT. The chain couples TRBV20-1 to TRBJ2-3; the D is unclear. Between the trimmed V and J ends, which lost 5 bases and 6 bases, there was a span of 12 bases. The CDR3 loop spans 12 amino acids. The germline gives CDR1 DFQATT, CDR2 SNEGSKA (reference sequence).

The chain carries TRBV27 and TRBJ1-6; D is unresolved. In germline, CDR1 is MNHEY, CDR2 SMNVEV (reference sequence). The CDR3 is 12 residues long. The ends were cut back, 3 bases at V and 7 bases at J, with 4 bases in the middle. The CDR3 loop reads CASSFVNSPLHF. In DNA form, the CDR3 reads TGTGCCAGCAGTTTTGTAAATTCACCCCTCCACTTT.

The J gene is TRBJ1-2, the V gene TRBV6-1; TRBD1 might be the D (6 bases). The germline gives CDR1 MNHNS, CDR2 SASEGT. Trimming pared 6 bases from V and 5 bases from J, leaving 13 bases between. This CDR3 comprises 13 residues. The CDR3 sequence: CASRSDSNYGYTF. The CDR3 coding sequence is TGTGCCAGCAGATCGGACAGCAATTATGGCTACACCTTC.

The chain links TRBV6-1 to TRBJ1-5, with 9 bases identical to TRBD1. The trim removed 7 bases at V and 7 bases at J, leaving 11 bases unmatched. Germline V lookup: CDR1 MNHNS, CDR2 SASEGT. This CDR3 comprises 15 residues. CDR3 nucleotide sequence: TGTGCCAGCACCCACGGGAACAGGGGGCTACAGCCCCAGCATTTT. Its protein product is CASTHGNRGLQPQHF.

This clonotype qualifies as medium-sized. V and J are TRBV29-1 and TRBJ2-3; possible D gene TRBD1, 5 bases. The CDR3 length is 13 residues. Germline-derived CDR1 and CDR2 are SQVTM and ANQGSEA. Trimming left V 6 bases short and J 1 base short, with 11 bases between. CDR3 in DNA: TGCAGCGTCAACAAAGGGGGCACAGATACGCAGTATTTT. Translated: CSVNKGGTDTQYF.

There are a few counts of this clonotype. The chain carries TRBV6-5 and TRBJ1-1; TRBD1 is a possible D gene (5 bases). Trimming removed 4 bases from V and 6 bases from J, with 9 bases in between. The length of the CDR3 is 12 residues. Per the germline V gene, CDR1 is MNHEY and CDR2 is SVGAGI. CDR3 amino acids: CASSSYRPEAFF. CDR3 bases: TGTGCCAGCAGTTCCTACAGGCCTGAAGCTTTCTTT.